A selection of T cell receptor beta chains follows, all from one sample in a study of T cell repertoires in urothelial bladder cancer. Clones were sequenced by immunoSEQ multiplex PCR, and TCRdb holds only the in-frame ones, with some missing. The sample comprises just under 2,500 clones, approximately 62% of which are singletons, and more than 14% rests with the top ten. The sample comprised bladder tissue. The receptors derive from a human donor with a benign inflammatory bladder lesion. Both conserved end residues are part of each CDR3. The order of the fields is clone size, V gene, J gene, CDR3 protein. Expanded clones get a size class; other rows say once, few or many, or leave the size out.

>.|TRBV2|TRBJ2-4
CASSQTTAGGSDIQYF
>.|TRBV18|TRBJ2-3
CASSPGLASTDTQYF
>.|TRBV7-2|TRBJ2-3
CASRVAGGASTDTQYF
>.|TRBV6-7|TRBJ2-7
CASSTGLAGGYEQYF
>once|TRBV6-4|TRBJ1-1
CANPRTGPLENTEAFF
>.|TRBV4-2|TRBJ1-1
CASSQVGQGFAEAFF
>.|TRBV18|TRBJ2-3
CASSPLGRKADTQYF
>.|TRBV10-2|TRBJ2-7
CASSESVAGSREQYF
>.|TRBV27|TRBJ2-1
CASSLSGNEQFF
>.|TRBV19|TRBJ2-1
CASSPGTRIRGEQFF
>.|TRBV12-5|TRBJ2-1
CASGNSEVLAGRGSYNEQFF
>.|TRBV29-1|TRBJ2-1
CSVRLAGTGEQFF
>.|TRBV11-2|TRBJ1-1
CASSIGTGGAEAFF
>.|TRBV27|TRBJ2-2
CASSLGGVGVGELFF
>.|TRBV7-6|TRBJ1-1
CASSPTDTEAFF
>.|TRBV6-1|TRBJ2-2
CASSEVVTGELFF
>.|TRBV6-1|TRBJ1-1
CASIMQAGTEAFF
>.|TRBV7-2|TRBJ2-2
CASSLASQNTGELFF
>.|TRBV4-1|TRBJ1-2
CASSQAGASEYGYTF
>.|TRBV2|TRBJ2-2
CASSLGGGPLVTGELFF
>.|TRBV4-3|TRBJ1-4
CASSQDRSATTNEKLFF
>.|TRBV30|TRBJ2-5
CAWELRKTQYF
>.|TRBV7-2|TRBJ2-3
CASSYARNTDTQYF
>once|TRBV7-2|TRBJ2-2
CASSLVTGFGELFF
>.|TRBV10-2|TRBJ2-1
CASSGGGEQFF
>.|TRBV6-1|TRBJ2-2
CASSEVRGRNTGELFF
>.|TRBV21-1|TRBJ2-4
CASSSYGGTGFRLTKNIQYF
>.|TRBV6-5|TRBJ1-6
CASTTGGQGDSPLHF
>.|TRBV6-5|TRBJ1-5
CASSRNRDQPQHF
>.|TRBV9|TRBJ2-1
CASSVDRDGTYNEQFF
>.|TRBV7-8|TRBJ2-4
CASSTGLAENIQYF
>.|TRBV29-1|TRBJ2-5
CSVANGFSETQYF
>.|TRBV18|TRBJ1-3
CASSPYGGQGNTIYF
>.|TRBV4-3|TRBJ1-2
CASSQDRGGYGYTF
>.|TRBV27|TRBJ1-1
CASSSLPRDTEAFF
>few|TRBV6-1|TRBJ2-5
CASSRTGQQETQYF
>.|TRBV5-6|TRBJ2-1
CASSSRRGRGYNEQFF
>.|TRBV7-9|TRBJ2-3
CASSLAWGDTQYF
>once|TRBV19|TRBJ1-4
CASSISGGGNEKLFF
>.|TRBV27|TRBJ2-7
CASHRTGALEQYF
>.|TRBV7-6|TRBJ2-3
CASSPGGDTQYF
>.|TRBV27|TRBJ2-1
CASRTTGLRSLGYNEQFF
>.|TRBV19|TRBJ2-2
CASQGAGELFF